The 4 T cell receptor beta chains below all came from one sample that was sequenced in a study of T cell responses to AZD1222 COVID-19 vaccine. Profiled with immunoSEQ multiplex PCR; TCRdb holds only in-frame clones, not every one. The sample includes more than 100,000 clones, 85% seen only once; the top ten take around 7.9%. The sequenced sample was peripheral blood, obtained 28 days after the second dose of the MenACWY control vaccine. Every receptor here comes from an adult who received the MenACWY meningococcal vaccine as a control.

The chain carries TRBV7-7 and TRBJ2-5, with 8 bases fitting TRBD1. The V and J ends lost 1 base and 7 bases, in that order; junction bases with no gene match: 8. Germline CDR1 SSHAT, CDR2 FNYEAQ (reference sequence). There are 15 residues in the CDR3. The CDR3 protein is CASSLGGTGGATQYF. The CDR3 DNA follows: TGTGCCAGCAGCTTAGGGGGGACAGGTGGCGCGACCCAGTACTTC.

V and J are TRBV6-1 and TRBJ1-1; tentative D call: TRBD1 (6 bases). The V gene's germline CDR1 is MNHNS and CDR2 SASEGT. The CDR3 extends over 14 amino acids. The germline V and J ends were trimmed by 2 bases and 4 bases, with 11 bases remaining between them. DNA of the CDR3: TGTGCCAGCAGTGAACGAGGGGGGCCCACTGAAGCTTTCTTT. As protein: CASSERGGPTEAFF.

This chain links TRBV4-3 with TRBJ1-4; TRBD1 aligns across 8 bases. This CDR3 is 14 amino acids long. The junction had 6 bases not matched to a gene; V was cut back by 4 bases and J by 8 bases. From germline, CDR1 is LGHNA and CDR2 YSLEER. This CDR3 is CASSPGQGNEKLFF. The DNA for the CDR3 is TGCGCCAGCAGCCCCGGACAGGGAAACGAAAAACTGTTTTTT.

The chain links TRBV5-6 to TRBJ1-1; tentatively, D is TRBD1 (5 bases). This CDR3 comprises 15 residues. CDR1 and CDR2 (germline): SGHDT, YYEEEE. Trimming shortened V by 0 bases and J by 10 bases, and 19 bases separated the two germline ends. CDR3 bases: TGTGCCAGCAGCTTGGGGGCCGGGGCCCCTTTAGGAGCTTTCTTT. It encodes CASSLGAGAPLGAFF.